This T cell receptor beta chain was recovered during a study of blood T cells in healthy people across ages. It was with a sample-barcoded 5' primer and a J-beta primer mix that a second PCR of about 7 to 12 cycles was run. MiXCR was run by TCRdb on the 5' RACE reads, yielding one entry per CDR3 protein. The table records about 1.5 million distinct CDR3 sequences, 42% of them present only once. The CDR3 is made up of 13 amino acids. The study, taken as a whole, reports: Naive and antigen-experienced cells could not be conclusively compared, given unsorted PBMCs.

In the case of this clonotype: Its antigen is unknown. At one boundary the junction diverges from the germline segment, which might be a read error.

The rearrangement links TRBV12-3 or TRBV12-4 to TRBJ2-7; 11 positions match TRBD1. The specimen was blood. This TCR was sampled from a young woman in good health. The CDR3 nucleotides are TGTGCCGGCAGCGGGACAGGGGGAACCGAGCAGTACTTC. This sequence encodes CAGSGTGGTEQYF.